This T cell receptor beta chain comes out of a study of T cell repertoires in cytomegalovirus infection. About the research overall: Indications came from public TCR beta signatures; they pointed to CMV infection and to a matching HLA type.

Study-wide points: Across the ex vivo response, the dominant clonotypes were HLA-C-restricted CMV-specific TCR beta clonotypes.

The CDR3 contains 13 residues. The V gene lost 3 bases and the J gene lost 6 bases, with 9 bases spanning the gap. From germline, CDR1 is SGHTA and CDR2 FQGNSA. As concerns this clonotype: The target antigen is unknown.

MiXCR was run by TCRdb on the reads, yielding one entry per CDR3 protein. The profile shows some 350,000 distinct CDR3 sequences, 25% to 35% of them singletons. This receptor was obtained from a human donor in good health (CMV status not recorded). Some clones in this sample may be carry-over from other donors' samples. Sequencing used cultured PBMCs, obtained from culture after CMV antigen stimulation. This chain connects TRBV7-2 to TRBJ1-5; D unclear. CDR3 DNA sequence: TGTGCCAGCAGCTTGGACGAGTTTCAGCCCCAGCATTTT. This encodes CASSLDEFQPQHF.